One T cell receptor (beta chain) is described in this entry. Its antigen is not known. Both 60 Vbeta primers and 13 Jbeta primers went into the PCR. In the authors' methods: Approximately 12 million of the about 80 million unique TCR beta chains counted in a later analysis were shared. Generated by immunoSEQ multiplex PCR, the TCRdb table keeps only in-frame clones and is missing some. The V and J calls and the clone size are those of that table, but D and trimming were determined from the DNA. The sample yields about 95,000 clones, 70% to 80% seen once. This entry comes from a study of cytomegalovirus exposure and HLA in healthy donors. Looking at the study overall: Tens of millions of unique TCRs, all from HLA-typed donors, were included in an early release of the data. Clustering assigned 70% to 85% of the approximately 400 genotyped donors to the Caucasian-associated ancestry cluster. The study's findings and limits: A later examination showed that TCR association rates differed by HLA locus, with DRB1 most and HLA-C fewest.

Looked up from germline, CDR1 is SGHDT and CDR2 is YYEEEE. The CDR3 contains 14 residues. V was shortened by 4 bases and J by 6 bases, with 16 bases between the two germline ends. V is TRBV5-6 and J is TRBJ1-2, with no clear D. This clonotype originated in a man between 18 and 29 years old in good health and CMV-seropositive. What was sequenced was PBMCs. CDR3 in amino acids: CASSPEGGPHGYTF. CDR3 bases: TGTGCCAGCAGCCCAGAGGGTGGACCGCATGGCTACACCTTC.